The rows below give T cell receptor beta chains drawn from one sample of a study of T cell changes during pregnancy in multiple sclerosis. Using immunoSEQ multiplex PCR, the repertoire was profiled, and TCRdb retains in-frame clones only, with some absent. The sample includes roughly 30,000 clones, 70% to 90% of them seen just once. The source material was CD8+ T cells from peripheral blood mononuclear cells, sampled after pregnancy. The receptor source for this set is a female donor with multiple sclerosis, enrolled in a pregnancy study. CDR3s include the opening cysteine and the closing phenylalanine or tryptophan. A D gene is named only where the DNA matches it firmly. Only some rows state a clone size, as once, few, many or a class for expanded clones.

CDR3aa: CASKVGEGDTGELFF
CDR3nt: TGTGCCAGTAAGGTGGGGGAGGGAGACACCGGGGAGCTGTTTTTT
j_gene: TRBJ2-2
d_gene: TRBD2
v_gene: TRBV19
abundance: .

CDR3aa: CASSHGEPYTDTQYF
CDR3nt: TGTGCCAGCAGTCATGGAGAACCCTACACAGATACGCAGTATTTT
j_gene: TRBJ2-3
d_gene: .
v_gene: TRBV6-5
abundance: .

CDR3aa: CASSLVYPGVETQYF
CDR3nt: TGTGCCAGCAGCTTAGTATACCCAGGGGTAGAGACCCAGTACTTC
j_gene: TRBJ2-5
d_gene: .
v_gene: TRBV11-3
abundance: .

CDR3aa: CASRNRQGGLTDTQYF
CDR3nt: TGTGCCAGTAGAAACAGACAGGGGGGGCTCACAGATACGCAGTATTTT
j_gene: TRBJ2-3
d_gene: TRBD1
v_gene: TRBV19
abundance: .

CDR3aa: CASSPLGNTEAFF
CDR3nt: TGTGCCAGCAGCCCCCTAGGGAACACTGAAGCTTTCTTT
j_gene: TRBJ1-1
d_gene: .
v_gene: TRBV9
abundance: .

CDR3aa: CSVDQTGVNEQFF
CDR3nt: TGCAGCGTTGACCAAACAGGGGTCAATGAGCAGTTCTTC
j_gene: TRBJ2-1
d_gene: TRBD1
v_gene: TRBV29-1
abundance: .

CDR3aa: CASSPTGTGGETQYF
CDR3nt: TGTGCCAGCAGCCCGACCGGGACAGGGGGGGAGACCCAGTACTTC
j_gene: TRBJ2-5
d_gene: TRBD1
v_gene: TRBV7-3
abundance: .

CDR3aa: CASGPSPPSEHRGAVF
CDR3nt: TGTGCCAGCGGCCCCTCACCTCCTAGCGAACACCGGGGAGCTGTTTTT
j_gene: TRBJ2-2
d_gene: .
v_gene: TRBV7-3
abundance: .

CDR3aa: CASSIILLDSYGYTF
CDR3nt: TGTGCCAGTAGTATAATATTGTTGGACAGTTATGGCTACACCTTC
j_gene: TRBJ1-2
d_gene: .
v_gene: TRBV19
abundance: .

CDR3aa: CASSNIPGQEHTGELFF
CDR3nt: TGTGCCAGCAGCAATATTCCGGGACAGGAACACACCGGGGAGCTGTTTTTT
j_gene: TRBJ2-2
d_gene: TRBD1
v_gene: TRBV7-9
abundance: .

CDR3aa: CAISESTSDRDTDTQYF
CDR3nt: TGTGCCATCAGTGAGTCCACTAGCGATCGGGACACAGATACGCAGTATTTT
j_gene: TRBJ2-3
d_gene: TRBD2
v_gene: TRBV10-3
abundance: .

CDR3aa: CAISDRVETEAFF
CDR3nt: TGTGCCATCAGTGACAGGGTGGAAACTGAAGCTTTCTTT
j_gene: TRBJ1-1
d_gene: .
v_gene: TRBV10-3
abundance: .

CDR3aa: CASSSGTSGSMNNEQFF
CDR3nt: TGTGCCAGCAGTTCCGGGACTAGCGGGAGCATGAACAATGAGCAGTTCTTC
j_gene: TRBJ2-1
d_gene: TRBD2
v_gene: TRBV11-2
abundance: .

CDR3aa: CASSLSGGVYYEQYF
CDR3nt: TGTGCCAGCAGCTTATCGGGAGGGGTCTACTACGAGCAGTACTTC
j_gene: TRBJ2-7
d_gene: TRBD2
v_gene: TRBV7-9
abundance: .

CDR3aa: CASSWDIPTGNEQYF
CDR3nt: TGTGCCAGCAGTTGGGACATACCTACGGGCAACGAGCAGTACTTC
j_gene: TRBJ2-7
d_gene: .
v_gene: TRBV28
abundance: .

CDR3aa: CASSGILSGGPSYEQYF
CDR3nt: TGTGCCAGCAGTGGTATCTTAAGCGGGGGGCCCTCCTACGAGCAGTACTTC
j_gene: TRBJ2-7
d_gene: TRBD2
v_gene: TRBV2
abundance: .

CDR3aa: CSVRQGDSGNTIYF
CDR3nt: TGCAGCGTCAGACAGGGGGACTCTGGAAACACCATATATTTT
j_gene: TRBJ1-3
d_gene: TRBD1
v_gene: TRBV29-1
abundance: .

CDR3aa: CASSLSTSGVYEQYF
CDR3nt: TGTGCCAGCAGTTTATCGACTAGCGGGGTGTACGAGCAGTACTTC
j_gene: TRBJ2-7
d_gene: TRBD2
v_gene: TRBV27
abundance: .

CDR3aa: CASSFTTGRGYEQYF
CDR3nt: TGTGCCAGCAGCTTCACGACAGGGCGAGGTTACGAGCAGTACTTC
j_gene: TRBJ2-7
d_gene: TRBD1
v_gene: TRBV13
abundance: .

CDR3aa: CASSWELAGVREQFF
CDR3nt: TGTGCCAGCAGCTGGGAACTAGCGGGAGTTCGGGAGCAGTTCTTC
j_gene: TRBJ2-1
d_gene: TRBD2
v_gene: TRBV13
abundance: .

CDR3aa: CASSYSGGSPYEQYF
CDR3nt: TGTGCCAGCAGTTACTCTGGAGGGAGTCCCTACGAGCAGTACTTC
j_gene: TRBJ2-7
d_gene: .
v_gene: TRBV6-5
abundance: many

CDR3aa: CASRPPGLAGGPYEQYF
CDR3nt: TGTGCCAGCAGACCCCCGGGACTAGCGGGAGGCCCCTACGAGCAGTACTTC
j_gene: TRBJ2-7
d_gene: TRBD2
v_gene: TRBV27
abundance: .

CDR3aa: CASSSGWTEAFF
CDR3nt: TGTGCCAGCAGCTCCGGTTGGACTGAAGCTTTCTTT
j_gene: TRBJ1-1
d_gene: .
v_gene: TRBV14
abundance: .

CDR3aa: CASSFGQGSGYTF
CDR3nt: TGTGCCAGCAGCTTTGGACAGGGCAGCGGCTACACCTTC
j_gene: TRBJ1-2
d_gene: TRBD1
v_gene: TRBV7-9
abundance: once

CDR3aa: CASSLEQGAGGPHNEQFF
CDR3nt: TGTGCCAGCAGTTTAGAACAGGGCGCGGGAGGGCCCCACAATGAGCAGTTCTTC
j_gene: TRBJ2-1
d_gene: TRBD2
v_gene: TRBV27
abundance: once

CDR3aa: CATSRPGQGLIGNQPQHF
CDR3nt: TGTGCCACCAGCAGACCGGGACAGGGACTGATTGGGAATCAGCCCCAGCATTTT
j_gene: TRBJ1-5
d_gene: TRBD1
v_gene: TRBV15
abundance: .

CDR3aa: CASSLGPEVSYEQYF
CDR3nt: TGTGCCAGCAGCTTGGGTCCTGAGGTCAGTTACGAGCAGTACTTC
j_gene: TRBJ2-7
d_gene: .
v_gene: TRBV5-4
abundance: .

CDR3aa: CASSFPRTAPNTGELFF
CDR3nt: TGTGCCAGCAGCTTTCCCCGGACAGCCCCGAACACCGGGGAGCTGTTTTTT
j_gene: TRBJ2-2
d_gene: .
v_gene: TRBV7-9
abundance: many

CDR3aa: CASGPHYEQYF
CDR3nt: TGTGCCAGTGGGCCACACTACGAGCAGTACTTC
j_gene: TRBJ2-7
d_gene: .
v_gene: TRBV6-1
abundance: .

CDR3aa: CASSLARDRSAYGYTF
CDR3nt: TGTGCCAGCAGCTTAGCCCGAGACAGGTCTGCCTATGGCTACACCTTC
j_gene: TRBJ1-2
d_gene: .
v_gene: TRBV7-2
abundance: .

CDR3aa: CASSYQTGATYEQYF
CDR3nt: TGTGCCAGCAGTTACCAGACAGGGGCTACCTACGAGCAGTACTTC
j_gene: TRBJ2-7
d_gene: TRBD1
v_gene: TRBV6-5
abundance: .

CDR3aa: CASSPDSYTEAFF
CDR3nt: TGTGCCAGCAGCCCGGACAGTTACACTGAAGCTTTCTTT
j_gene: TRBJ1-1
d_gene: .
v_gene: TRBV27
abundance: once

CDR3aa: CASSLGGSYEQYF
CDR3nt: TGTGCCAGCAGCTTAGGGGGGAGCTACGAGCAGTACTTC
j_gene: TRBJ2-7
d_gene: .
v_gene: TRBV13
abundance: .

CDR3aa: CASSQAVFTPYEQYF
CDR3nt: TGCGCCAGCAGCCAGGCTGTCTTCACCCCCTACGAGCAGTACTTC
j_gene: TRBJ2-7
d_gene: .
v_gene: TRBV4-1
abundance: .

CDR3aa: CASRTSGTSYNEQFF
CDR3nt: TGCGCCAGCAGAACTAGCGGTACCTCCTACAATGAGCAGTTCTTC
j_gene: TRBJ2-1
d_gene: TRBD2
v_gene: TRBV4-1
abundance: .

CDR3aa: CASSQYWRGLAETQYF
CDR3nt: TGTGCCAGCAGCCAATACTGGAGGGGACTAGCTGAGACCCAGTACTTC
j_gene: TRBJ2-5
d_gene: TRBD2
v_gene: TRBV4-2
abundance: .

CDR3aa: CASSHEKEPGQNGYTF
CDR3nt: TGCGCCAGCAGCCACGAGAAAGAACCGGGACAGAATGGCTACACCTTC
j_gene: TRBJ1-2
d_gene: TRBD1
v_gene: TRBV5-1
abundance: .

CDR3aa: CASSLNFLAGNEQYF
CDR3nt: TGTGCCAGCAGCTTAAATTTTCTAGCGGGAAACGAGCAGTACTTC
j_gene: TRBJ2-7
d_gene: TRBD2
v_gene: TRBV7-6
abundance: .

CDR3aa: CSELSGAGVDTQYF
CDR3nt: TGCAGCGAGCTTAGCGGGGCGGGTGTAGATACGCAGTATTTT
j_gene: TRBJ2-3
d_gene: TRBD2
v_gene: TRBV29-1
abundance: .

CDR3aa: CASSQAERAFF
CDR3nt: TGTGCCAGCAGCCAAGCGGAGCGGGCTTTCTTT
j_gene: TRBJ1-1
d_gene: .
v_gene: TRBV4-2
abundance: .

CDR3aa: CASSQGGGIYEQYF
CDR3nt: TGCGCCAGCAGCCAGGGCGGGGGCATCTACGAGCAGTACTTC
j_gene: TRBJ2-7
d_gene: .
v_gene: TRBV4-3
abundance: .